Below are 11 T cell receptor beta chains sequenced from a single sample in a study of blood T cells in healthy people across ages (dated by TCRdb to 2015 to 2017). The library was prepared using 5' RACE. Reads for this sample came from an Illumina HiSeq 2500. A second PCR of 7 to 11 cycles was performed with a sample-barcoded 5' primer and a J-beta primer mix. The public sequencing data were trimmed at Q25 with fastp and processed into clonotypes with MiXCR by TCRdb, which kept only in-frame beta chains. Rows matching on CDR3 protein sequence are summarized as one entry with the most common DNA and genes. This sample comprises about 1.6 million distinct CDR3 sequences, roughly 32% of them detected only once. Clones ranked in the top ten supply 11% of the sample. The sample was blood. The receptors shown here come from a young woman in good health.

This clonotype appeared a few times. J is TRBJ2-7 and V is TRBV28; a possible D gene is TRBD2 (7 bases). Trimming left V 6 bases short and J 2 bases short, with 20 bases between. The CDR3 is 16 amino acids. Germline V gene lookup returns CDR1 MDHEN and CDR2 SYDVKM. This CDR3 is CASSRGWAGVTYEQYF. The CDR3 DNA reads as TGTGCCAGCAGCAGGGGATGGGCGGGAGTAACCTACGAGCAGTACTTC.

This clonotype was detected once. V usage is TRBV6-6 and J usage is TRBJ1-5, with TRBD1 matching 7 bases. The germline gives CDR1 MNHNY, CDR2 SVGAGI (reference sequence). Trimming took 5 bases from V and 7 from J; bases not matched to a gene: 11. This CDR3 has 15 amino acids. CDR3 amino acids: CASSHQGGKGQPQHF. The DNA for the CDR3 is TGTGCCAGCAGTCACCAGGGGGGGAAAGGACAGCCCCAGCATTTT.

This clonotype was counted only a few times. One end of the junction varies from germline; a read error may be responsible. J is TRBJ1-2 and V is TRBV10-3; 10 bases agree with TRBD1. The germline V gene encodes CDR1 ENHRY and CDR2 SYGVKD. CDR3 length equals 13 residues. Here the CDR3 DNA reads TGTGCCGTCAGTACTGGACAGGGGGATGGCTACACCTTC. This sequence encodes CAVSTGQGDGYTF.

This clonotype was found a few times. The chain is built from TRBV20-1 and TRBJ2-7, with D possibly being TRBD1 or TRBD2 (6 bases each). V gave up 0 bases and J gave up 1 base, with 16 bases separating them. CDR3 length: 16 residues. CDR1 is DFQATT, CDR2 SNEGSKA, per germline (reference sequence). As DNA, the CDR3 is TGCAGTGCTAGAGATATTAGGCGGGACATTTCCTACGAGCAGTACTTC. This sequence encodes CSARDIRRDISYEQYF.

The V gene is TRBV4-1, the J gene TRBJ2-1; 16 positions agree with TRBD2. There are 18 residues in the CDR3. Germline CDR1 is MGHRA and CDR2 is YSYEKL. With V trimmed by 1 base and J by 2 bases, 2 bases remained unmatched. The CDR3 spells CASSQAGLAGGPYNEQFF. The CDR3 coding sequence is TGCGCCAGCAGCCAAGCGGGACTAGCGGGAGGGCCCTACAATGAGCAGTTCTTC.

The rearrangement links TRBV5-5 to TRBJ1-2, with D unclear. The CDR3 sequence is 14 residues long. Trimming took 3 bases from V and 1 from J, leaving 10 bases between them. In germline, CDR1 is SGHKS, CDR2 YYEKEE (reference sequence). CDR3 coding DNA: TGTGCCAGCAGCTCGGACCGTATTAACTATGGCTACACCTTC. This sequence encodes CASSSDRINYGYTF.

The chain carries TRBV4-2 and TRBJ2-3, with D perhaps matching TRBD2 (6 bases). The CDR3 has 17 amino acids. Germline V gene data show CDR1 as LGHNA and CDR2 as YNFKEQ. V was trimmed by 0 bases and J by 2 bases, leaving 15 bases between them. In nucleotides, the CDR3 is TGTGCCAGCAGCCAAGATCTTGCGGGGCTAAACACAGATACGCAGTATTTT. Its translation: CASSQDLAGLNTDTQYF.

V is TRBV6-1 and J is TRBJ2-4, with TRBD2 matching 8 bases. Gene TRBJ2-7 matches the end of the DNA better, so the J call may be wrong. The CDR3 runs to 14 residues. Per germline, CDR1 MNHNS and CDR2 SASEGT. CDR3 amino acids: CASAMSGSNYEQYF. As DNA, the CDR3 is TGTGCCAGCGCTATGAGCGGGAGTAACTACGAGCAGTACTTC.

V and J are TRBV5-6 and TRBJ1-2, with 8 bases fitting TRBD1. CDR1 and CDR2 (germline): SGHDT, YYEEEE. The V segment lost 4 bases and the J segment 12 bases; nucleotides outside the gene matches: 8. The length of the CDR3 is 12 residues. The CDR3 reads CASSKGQGIDTF. CDR3 in DNA: TGTGCCAGCAGCAAAGGACAGGGAATCGACACCTTC.

This clonotype appeared a single time. The rearrangement joins TRBV2 to TRBJ2-7, with a weak D call TRBD2 (6 bases). V lost 4 bases to trimming and J lost 12 bases, with 19 bases between them. Germline V CDR1 and CDR2: SNHLY, FYNNEI. The CDR3 is made up of 13 amino acids. CDR3 nucleotides: TGTGCCAGCAGTGGGCCCGGAGGGGAGACCCGGTACTTC. It specifies CASSGPGGETRYF.

This clonotype was found once. The J gene is TRBJ2-7, the V gene TRBV2, with 10 positions matching TRBD2. Germline V gene data show CDR1 as SNHLY and CDR2 as FYNNEI. Unmatched junction bases numbered 7, after V lost 4 bases and J lost 4 bases. The CDR3 contains 15 residues. The CDR3 nucleotides read TGTGCCAGCAGTGCACTAGCGGGAAGCTCTTACGAGCAGTACTTC. It yields the protein CASSALAGSSYEQYF.